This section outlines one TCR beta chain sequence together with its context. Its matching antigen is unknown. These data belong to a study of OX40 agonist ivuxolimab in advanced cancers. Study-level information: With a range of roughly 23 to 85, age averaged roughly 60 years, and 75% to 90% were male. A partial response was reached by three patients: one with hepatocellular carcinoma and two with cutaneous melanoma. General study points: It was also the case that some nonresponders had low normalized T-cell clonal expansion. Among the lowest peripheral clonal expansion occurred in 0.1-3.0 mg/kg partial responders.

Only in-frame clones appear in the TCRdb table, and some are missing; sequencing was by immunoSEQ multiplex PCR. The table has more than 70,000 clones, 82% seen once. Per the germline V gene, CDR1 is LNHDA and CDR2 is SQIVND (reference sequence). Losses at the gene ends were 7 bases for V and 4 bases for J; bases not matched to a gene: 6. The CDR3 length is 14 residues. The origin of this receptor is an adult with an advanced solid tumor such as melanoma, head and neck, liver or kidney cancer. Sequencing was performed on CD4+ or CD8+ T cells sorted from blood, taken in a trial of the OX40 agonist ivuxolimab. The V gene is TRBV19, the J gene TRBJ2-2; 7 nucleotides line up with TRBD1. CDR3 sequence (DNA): TGTGCCAGTACCAACTACAGGGGCACCGGGGAGCTGTTTTTT. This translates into CASTNYRGTGELFF.